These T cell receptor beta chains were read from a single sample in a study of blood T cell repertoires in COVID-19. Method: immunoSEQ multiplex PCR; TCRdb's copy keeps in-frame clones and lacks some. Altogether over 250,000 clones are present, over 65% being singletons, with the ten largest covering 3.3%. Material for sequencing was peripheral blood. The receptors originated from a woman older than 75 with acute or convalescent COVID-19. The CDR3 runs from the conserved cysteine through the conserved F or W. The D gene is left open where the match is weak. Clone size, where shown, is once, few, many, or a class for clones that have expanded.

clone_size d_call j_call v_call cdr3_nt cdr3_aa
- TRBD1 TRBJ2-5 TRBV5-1 TGCGCCAGCAGCACGGGGGACAGGGGACAAGAGACCCAGTACTTC CASSTGDRGQETQYF
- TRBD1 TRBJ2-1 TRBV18 TGTGCCAGCTCACCGCCCCGGGACAGGGCCTACAATGAGCAGTTCTTC CASSPPRDRAYNEQFF
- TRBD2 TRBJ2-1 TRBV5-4 TGTGCCAGCAGCTTTGGACTAGCGGCCCTGGGATCCTACAATGAGCAGTTCTTC CASSFGLAALGSYNEQFF
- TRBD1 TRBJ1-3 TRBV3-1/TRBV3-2 TGTGCCAGCAGCCTCGGGACAGCGAGCTCTGGAAACACCATATATTTT CASSLGTASSGNTIYF
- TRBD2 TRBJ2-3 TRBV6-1 TGTGCCAGCAGTGCCAGCGGGACCCCTATTAACACAGATACGCAGTATTTT CASSASGTPINTDTQYF
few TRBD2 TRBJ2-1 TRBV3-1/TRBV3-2 TGTGCCAGCAGCCAAAGCGGGGGCTACAATGAGCAGTTCTTC CASSQSGGYNEQFF
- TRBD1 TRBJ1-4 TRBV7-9 TGTGCCAGCAGCTTAACAGGGGCTGACGGGCGTAATGAAAAACTGTTTTTT CASSLTGADGRNEKLFF
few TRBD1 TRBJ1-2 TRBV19 TGTGCCAGTACCAAGACAGGGGGCTCAGGCTACACCTTC CASTKTGGSGYTF
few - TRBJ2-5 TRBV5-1 TGCGCCAGCAGCTTGGGAGGGTTGGGAGAGACCCAGTACTTC CASSLGGLGETQYF
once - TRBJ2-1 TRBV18 TGTGCCAGCTCACCGCCCCGGTCGGGGGTCTCCTACAATGAGCAGTTCTTC CASSPPRSGVSYNEQFF
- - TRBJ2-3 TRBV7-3 TGTGCCAGCAGCTTAACGGAGACGGATACGCAGTATTTT CASSLTETDTQYF
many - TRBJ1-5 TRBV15 TGTGCCACCAGCAGAGTCGGAGGGAGCGGGCGGCGCAATCAGCCCCAGCATTTT CATSRVGGSGRRNQPQHF
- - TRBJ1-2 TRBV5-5 TGTGCCAGCAGCTTGGCGGAGAATGGCTACACCTTC CASSLAENGYTF
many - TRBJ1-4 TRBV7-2 TGTGCCAGCAGGCCAGGGGCTAATGAAAAACTGTTTTTT CASRPGANEKLFF
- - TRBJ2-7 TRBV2 TGTGCCAGCAGTGTAGGAGCCTACTACGAGCAGTACTTC CASSVGAYYEQYF
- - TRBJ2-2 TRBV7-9 TGTGCCAGCAGCTTAGGAGCCGGGACTGGTAGCCCAGGGAAGCTGTTTTTT CASSLGAGTGSPGKLFF
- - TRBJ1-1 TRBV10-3 TGTGCCATCAGCGTGGAGGACACTGAAGCTTTCTTT CAISVEDTEAFF
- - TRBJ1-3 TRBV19 TGTGCCAGTAGTACCCTAGCGAGCTCTGGAAACACCATATATTTT CASSTLASSGNTIYF
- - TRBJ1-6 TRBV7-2 TGTGCCAGCAGCCCGGGCGGGGGTACCTTAAGCTCCTATAATTCACCCCTCCACTTT CASSPGGGTLSSYNSPLHF
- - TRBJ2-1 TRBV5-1 TGCGCCAGCAGACGGGACTCCTACAGTGAGCAGTTCTTC CASRRDSYSEQFF
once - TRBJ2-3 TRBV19 TGTGCCAGCGCCGGGAGTTATACGCAGTATTTT CASAGSYTQYF
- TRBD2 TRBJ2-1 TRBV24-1 TGTGCCACCAGCACCGGGACTAGCGGGGGTGGGGAGCAGTTCTTC CATSTGTSGGGEQFF
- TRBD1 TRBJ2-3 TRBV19 TGTGCCAGTAGTATTCAGACAGGGCAAGGTACGCAGTATTTT CASSIQTGQGTQYF
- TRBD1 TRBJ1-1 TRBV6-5 TGTGCCAGCAGTTACGATAGGGACAGATCCACTGAAGCTTTCTTT CASSYDRDRSTEAFF
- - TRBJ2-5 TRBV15 TGTGCCACCAGCAGAGGGGGCAACCAAGAGACCCAGTACTTC CATSRGGNQETQYF
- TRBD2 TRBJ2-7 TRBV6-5 TGTGCCAGCACCCGATCTAGCGGAGCATCCTACGAGCAGTACTTC CASTRSSGASYEQYF
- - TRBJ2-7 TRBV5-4 TGTGCCAGCAGCACCGGACAGACGAGCTCCTACGAGCAGTACTTC CASSTGQTSSYEQYF
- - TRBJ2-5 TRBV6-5 TGTGCCAGCAGTTACTCGATCGGGATAGGACAAGAGACCCAGTACTTC CASSYSIGIGQETQYF
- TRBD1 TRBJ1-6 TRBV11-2 TGTGCCAGCAGCTCCGGACAGGGGGATTCACCCCTCCACTTT CASSSGQGDSPLHF
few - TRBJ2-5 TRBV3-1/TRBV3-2 TGTGCCAGCAGCCATAATTTAGGAGCAGAGACCCAGTACTTC CASSHNLGAETQYF
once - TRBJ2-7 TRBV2 TGTGCCAGCAGTGAACAGGGGGGAATGGACGAGCAGTACTTC CASSEQGGMDEQYF
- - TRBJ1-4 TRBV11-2 TGTGCCAGCAGCAAAACAGGGTATAATGAAAAACTGTTTTTT CASSKTGYNEKLFF
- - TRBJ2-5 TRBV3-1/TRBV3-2 TGTGCCAGCAGCCCCGGGAGAGAGACCCAGTACTTC CASSPGRETQYF